The 3 T cell receptor beta chains below were found in one sample sequenced in a study of control samples from healthy donors and cancer patients (dated by TCRdb to the early 2020s). Library prep was done by the immunoSEQ multiplex PCR assay. In its TCRdb copy, this immuneACCESS table keeps in-frame sequences only and misses some clones. Where compared with another copy, unresolved V genes explain less than half of these, and the others have no known cause. The sample includes tens of thousands of clones, with roughly 90% observed a single time. About 0.99% of the sample rests with the top ten. The sequenced material came from PBMCs. These receptors were obtained from a man aged 30 to 45 with colorectal cancer.

The CDR3 DNA reads as TGCGCCAGCAGCAAGGGGGCAGGGGGCTATGGCTACACCTTC. Translated, it gives CASSKGAGGYGYTF. The chain has TRBV10-1 and TRBJ1-2; 7 bases align to TRBD1. Per the germline V gene, CDR1 is WNHNN and CDR2 is SYGVQD (reference sequence). The CDR3 sequence is 14 residues long. With 6 bases clipped from V and 4 bases from J, the junction kept 8 bases outside the gene matches.

This clone was seen once. V gene TRBV5-1 combines with J gene TRBJ1-6; 9 nucleotides line up with TRBD1. This CDR3 spans 16 amino acids. Germline lookup yields CDR1 SGHRS and CDR2 YFSETQ. V shed 3 bases, J shed 8 bases, and the junction held 9 bases outside the gene matches. The CDR3 bases are TGCGCCAGCAGCTCACAGGGGGCCCCCGGAGATTCACCCCTCCACTTT. Protein product: CASSSQGAPGDSPLHF.

Concerning this clone: An end of the junction differs from the germline gene, which may be a read error. The chain combines TRBV6-1 with TRBJ1-5, with a possible D match to TRBD1 (5 bases). CDR3 length equals 16 residues. The germline gives CDR1 MNHNS, CDR2 SASEGT. The CDR3 loop is CASCDGAGEGNQPQHF. The CDR3 DNA follows: TGTGCCAGCTGTGACGGGGCGGGGGAGGGTAATCAGCCCCAGCATTTT.